This note documents a single T cell receptor (beta chain) sequence. Profiling relied on immunoSEQ multiplex PCR, and the TCRdb table lists in-frame clones only, not all of them. This table holds fewer than 1.4 million clones, approximately 78% found once. CDR3 length: 16 residues. Trimming took 6 bases from V and 1 from J; bases not matched to a gene: 8. Germline values: CDR1 KGHSH, CDR2 LQKENI. This entry is derived from a study of shared clonotypes between healthy human individuals. The genes are TRBV18 and TRBJ2-1; TRBD1 matches 8 bases. The sequence was obtained from a man between 18 and 29 years old in good health. Some clones in this sample may be carry-over from other donors' samples. Input material: memory CD4+ T cells from PBMCs. Subset specified: CD45RA-negative fraction. This CDR3 is CASSPQGAESYNEQFF. The CDR3, as DNA: TGTGCCAGCTCTCCGCAGGGGGCTGAGTCCTACAATGAGCAGTTCTTC.